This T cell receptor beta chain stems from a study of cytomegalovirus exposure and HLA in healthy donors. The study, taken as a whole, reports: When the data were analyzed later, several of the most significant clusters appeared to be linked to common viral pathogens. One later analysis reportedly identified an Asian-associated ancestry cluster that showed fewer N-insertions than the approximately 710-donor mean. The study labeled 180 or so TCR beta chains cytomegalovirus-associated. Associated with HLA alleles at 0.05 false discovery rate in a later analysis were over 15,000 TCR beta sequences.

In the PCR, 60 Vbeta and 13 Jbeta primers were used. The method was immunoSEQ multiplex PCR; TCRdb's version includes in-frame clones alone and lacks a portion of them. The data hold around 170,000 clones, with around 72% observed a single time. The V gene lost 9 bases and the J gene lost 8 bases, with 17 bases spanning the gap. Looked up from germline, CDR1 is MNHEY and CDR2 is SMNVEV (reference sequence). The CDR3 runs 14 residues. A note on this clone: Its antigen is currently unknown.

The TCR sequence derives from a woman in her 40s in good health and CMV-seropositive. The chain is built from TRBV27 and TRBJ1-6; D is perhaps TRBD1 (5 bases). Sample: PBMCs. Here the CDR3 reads CARSGGGADSPLHF. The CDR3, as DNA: TGTGCCAGAAGTGGAGGAGGGGCAGATTCACCCCTCCACTTT.